This entry is about one T cell receptor beta chain. Germline loops: CDR1 MNHEY, CDR2 SMNVEV (reference sequence). The CDR3 covers 14 residues. The V end was cut by 0 bases, the J end by 5 bases, with 10 bases between. The sample originates from a study of T cell changes during pregnancy in multiple sclerosis. Method: immunoSEQ multiplex PCR; TCRdb's copy keeps in-frame clones and lacks some. Of 75,000 to 80,000 clones in the sample, 89% were seen once. The sequence was obtained from a female donor with multiple sclerosis, enrolled in a pregnancy study. The sample in question was peripheral blood, obtained before pregnancy. This sequence joins TRBV27 and TRBJ1-2; D call uncertain. Written as DNA, the CDR3 is TGTGCCAGCAGTTTATCGGCGGGTGGGTATGGCTACACCTTC. It translates to CASSLSAGGYGYTF.